A selection of T cell receptor beta chains follows, all from one sample in a study of cytomegalovirus exposure and HLA in healthy donors. Data came from immunoSEQ multiplex PCR; TCRdb stores just in-frame clones and leaves some out. The data show 90,000 to 95,000 clones, about 84% seen once. Sequencing was carried out using PBMCs. Receptor source: a girl between 2 and 10 years old in good health and CMV-seropositive. Each CDR3 is given with its conserved first and last residue. The D gene is left open where the match is weak. Only some rows state a clone size, as once, few, many or a class for expanded clones.

V gene	J gene	D gene	clone size	CDR3 protein	CDR3 DNA
TRBV25-1	TRBJ1-5	TRBD1	.	CASSAPDRGESNQPQHF	TGTGCCAGCAGTGCCCCGGACAGGGGCGAGAGCAATCAGCCCCAGCATTTT
TRBV4-3	TRBJ2-1	TRBD1	.	CASSQEPDRGKGNEQFF	TGCGCCAGCAGCCAGGAGCCCGACAGGGGGAAAGGGAATGAGCAGTTCTTC
TRBV2	TRBJ2-1	TRBD2	.	CASSEGTSGNEQFF	TGTGCCAGCAGTGAAGGGACTAGCGGTAATGAGCAGTTCTTC
TRBV7-9	TRBJ1-1	.	.	CASSLEGGLRNTEAFF	TGTGCCAGCAGCTTAGAGGGGGGGCTGAGGAACACTGAAGCTTTCTTT
TRBV11-2	TRBJ2-3	TRBD2	.	CASSPMASGRDTQYF	TGTGCCAGCAGCCCAATGGCTAGCGGGCGGGATACGCAGTATTTT
TRBV19	TRBJ2-1	TRBD2	.	CASSNRGSRNEQFF	TGTGCCAGTAGTAATCGCGGGAGCCGGAATGAGCAGTTCTTC
TRBV30	TRBJ2-5	TRBD2	.	CAAEASGRGTQYF	TGTGCCGCGGAGGCTAGCGGGAGAGGGACCCAGTACTTC
TRBV7-9	TRBJ1-2	.	.	CASSLVVQGDGYTF	TGTGCCAGCAGCTTAGTAGTACAGGGTGATGGCTACACCTTC
TRBV27	TRBJ2-1	TRBD2	.	CASSGRAGNEQFF	TGTGCCAGCAGTGGGAGGGCCGGGAATGAGCAGTTCTTC
TRBV30	TRBJ1-1	.	.	CAWRWGETEAFF	TGTGCCTGGAGATGGGGGGAAACTGAAGCTTTCTTT
TRBV5-8	TRBJ1-5	.	.	CASSPQALANQPQHF	TGTGCCAGCAGCCCCCAGGCCCTAGCCAATCAGCCCCAGCATTTT
TRBV29-1	TRBJ2-1	TRBD2	few	CSVGGLAGLYEQFF	TGCAGCGTTGGCGGGCTAGCGGGATTGTATGAGCAGTTCTTC
TRBV13	TRBJ2-7	.	.	CASSLVSRGHPEQYF	TGTGCCAGCAGCTTAGTCTCTCGTGGACACCCCGAGCAGTACTTC
TRBV7-2	TRBJ1-2	.	.	CASSLGRLGGYTF	TGTGCCAGCAGCTTGGGGCGGCTAGGAGGCTACACCTTC
TRBV27	TRBJ1-2	.	.	CASLATRSGGYTF	TGTGCCAGCTTGGCAACCAGGAGCGGCGGCTACACCTTC
TRBV27	TRBJ1-5	TRBD1	few	CASSIRDSGNQPQHF	TGTGCCAGCAGTATCCGGGACAGCGGGAATCAGCCCCAGCATTTT
TRBV2	TRBJ2-2	.	.	CASRVGVAGELFF	TGTGCCAGCAGGGTGGGAGTAGCCGGGGAGCTGTTTTTT
TRBV14	TRBJ1-4	TRBD1	.	CASSQDRGQGKEKLFF	TGTGCCAGCAGCCAAGATCGGGGACAGGGGAAGGAAAAACTGTTTTTT
TRBV7-2	TRBJ2-7	TRBD1	.	CASSLLDRGNEQYF	TGTGCCAGCAGCTTACTCGACAGGGGAAACGAGCAGTACTTC
TRBV5-8	TRBJ2-7	TRBD1	.	CASSWDRAYEQYF	TGTGCCAGCAGCTGGGACAGGGCGTACGAGCAGTACTTC
TRBV5-1	TRBJ2-2	TRBD2	.	CASSRGTSGSNTGELFF	TGCGCCAGCAGCCGCGGGACTAGCGGCTCGAACACCGGGGAGCTGTTTTTT
TRBV4-1	TRBJ1-5	.	.	CASSPWAHSNQPQHF	TGCGCCAGCAGCCCCTGGGCCCATAGCAATCAGCCCCAGCATTTT
TRBV4-3	TRBJ1-5	.	.	CASSQEVSRGWSNQPQHF	TGCGCCAGCAGCCAAGAGGTCTCCAGGGGCTGGAGCAATCAGCCCCAGCATTTT
TRBV18	TRBJ1-2	TRBD1	.	CASSPGSGPGQGAGYTF	TGTGCCAGCTCACCGGGGAGTGGACCGGGACAGGGGGCAGGCTACACCTTC
TRBV2	TRBJ2-2	TRBD1	.	CASRGQGTDTGELFF	TGTGCCAGCAGGGGACAGGGTACGGACACCGGGGAGCTGTTTTTT
TRBV25-1	TRBJ2-3	.	.	CASSIQTVTDTQYF	TGTGCCAGCAGTATACAAACAGTCACAGATACGCAGTATTTT
TRBV28	TRBJ2-7	.	few	CASSLPNRVHYEQYF	TGTGCCAGCAGTCTTCCCAACAGGGTTCACTACGAGCAGTACTTC
TRBV7-8	TRBJ2-5	TRBD1	.	CASSSLGQGVQYF	TGTGCCAGCAGCTCCCTGGGACAGGGGGTTCAATACTTC
TRBV4-1	TRBJ1-1	.	.	CASSQTLNTEAFF	TGCGCCAGCAGCCAAACATTGAACACTGAAGCTTTCTTT
TRBV19	TRBJ2-1	TRBD2	once	CASGPGGHFNEQFF	TGTGCCAGCGGTCCGGGAGGCCACTTTAATGAGCAGTTCTTC
TRBV5-8	TRBJ2-7	TRBD2	.	CASSRTSYSYEQYF	TGTGCCAGCAGCCGGACTAGCTATTCCTACGAGCAGTACTTC
TRBV6-1	TRBJ1-4	.	.	CASSIQGSTNEKLFF	TGTGCCAGCAGTATACAGGGATCAACTAATGAAAAACTGTTTTTT
TRBV5-1	TRBJ2-1	.	.	CASTRIAEYNEQFF	TGCGCCAGCACCCGGATAGCGGAGTACAATGAGCAGTTCTTC
TRBV11-3	TRBJ2-7	.	.	CASSSSGDYYEQYF	TGTGCCAGCAGCTCTTCAGGGGATTACTACGAGCAGTACTTC
TRBV19	TRBJ1-5	TRBD1	few	CASSTGGIQPQHF	TGTGCCAGCTCTACAGGGGGCATTCAGCCCCAGCATTTT
TRBV4-1	TRBJ2-7	TRBD2	.	CASSQVSLAEASYEQYF	TGCGCCAGCAGCCAAGTGTCCCTAGCGGAGGCCTCCTACGAGCAGTACTTC
TRBV7-9	TRBJ1-1	TRBD1	.	CASSLSTGAQAFF	TGTGCCAGCAGCTTAAGCACAGGGGCTCAAGCTTTCTTT
TRBV5-1	TRBJ2-7	TRBD2	.	CASSRNRASGHYSYEQYF	TGCGCCAGCAGTAGAAATCGGGCTAGCGGACACTACTCCTACGAGCAGTACTTC
TRBV6-5	TRBJ1-2	TRBD1	.	CASSYGGGHGYTF	TGTGCCAGCAGTTACGGAGGGGGCCATGGCTACACCTTC
TRBV9	TRBJ1-6	TRBD1	.	CASSVEGGVGSPLHF	TGTGCCAGCAGCGTCGAAGGGGGCGTTGGGTCACCCCTCCACTTT
TRBV7-9	TRBJ1-1	.	.	CSSSIQENTEAFF	TGTTCCAGCAGCATACAAGAGAACACTGAAGCTTTCTTT
TRBV6-1	TRBJ2-5	TRBD1	.	CASSFDRGETQYF	TGTGCCAGCAGTTTTGACAGGGGTGAGACCCAGTACTTC
TRBV5-6	TRBJ2-1	.	.	CASSEAGAGDLTGEQFF	TGTGCCAGCAGCGAGGCGGGGGCGGGAGATCTCACGGGTGAGCAGTTCTTC
TRBV6-1	TRBJ2-7	.	many	CASSRQPTASYEQYF	TGTGCCAGCAGCCGACAGCCTACAGCGTCCTATGAGCAGTACTTC
TRBV5-1	TRBJ2-7	.	.	CASRLTGSYEQYF	TGCGCCAGCAGATTGACAGGCTCCTACGAGCAGTACTTC
TRBV7-6	TRBJ2-1	.	.	CASKKDSALAYNEQFF	TGTGCCAGCAAAAAAGACTCGGCTTTAGCCTACAATGAGCAGTTCTTC
TRBV9	TRBJ2-2	TRBD1	.	CASSVLPGQGLSPGELFF	TGTGCCAGCAGCGTATTACCTGGACAGGGTCTGAGTCCCGGGGAGCTGTTTTTT
TRBV7-3	TRBJ2-2	.	.	CASSPDSPLAGELFF	TGTGCCAGCAGCCCGGACAGCCCCTTGGCCGGGGAGCTGTTTTTT
TRBV4-1	TRBJ1-1	TRBD1	once	CASSQGVGQVNTEAFF	TGCGCCAGCAGCCAAGGAGTAGGACAGGTGAACACTGAAGCTTTCTTT
TRBV29-1	TRBJ2-7	TRBD1	.	CSVGGQGASYEQYF	TGCAGCGTTGGAGGGCAGGGGGCATCCTACGAGCAGTACTTC
TRBV28	TRBJ1-2	.	.	CASSSPRAVKDGYTF	TGTGCCAGCAGTTCCCCCCGTGCGGTCAAAGATGGCTACACCTTC
TRBV4-3	TRBJ1-1	TRBD1	.	CASSREPDRVEAFF	TGCGCCAGCAGCCGCGAACCGGACAGGGTTGAAGCTTTCTTT
TRBV7-2	TRBJ1-5	.	.	CASSTDRENQPQHF	TGTGCCAGCAGCACCGATAGGGAGAATCAGCCCCAGCATTTT
TRBV6-6	TRBJ2-1	TRBD2	.	CASQTSGIDEQFF	TGTGCCAGCCAGACTAGCGGGATCGATGAGCAGTTCTTC